Listed below are T cell receptor beta chains from one sample, sequenced in a study of T cell repertoires in cytomegalovirus infection. TCRdb processed the reads anew with MiXCR; each CDR3 protein has one entry. The sample includes 480,000 or so distinct CDR3 sequences, about 11% of them seen just once. The sequencing input was PBMCs. All receptors come from a human donor in good health (CMV status not recorded). Some clones in this sample may be carry-over from other donors' samples. Each CDR3 is given with its conserved first and last residue. The D gene is left open where the match is weak. Expanded clones are given a class, and other clones once, few, many or no size at all.

V gene,clone size,CDR3 length,D gene,J gene,CDR3 protein,CDR3 DNA
TRBV2,many,14,NA,TRBJ2-7,CASSDRQVFYEQYF,TGTGCCAGCAGTGATCGACAGGTCTTCTACGAGCAGTACTTC
TRBV14,many,15,TRBD1,TRBJ1-2,CASSPKSRDRDGYTF,TGTGCCAGCAGCCCCAAGTCCCGGGACAGGGATGGCTACACCTTC
TRBV18,many,12,NA,TRBJ1-1,CASSSDIPEAFF,TGTGCCAGCTCATCTGACATCCCTGAAGCTTTCTTT
TRBV6-6,many,13,TRBD2,TRBJ2-5,CASRKTSSETQYF,TGTGCCAGCAGGAAGACTAGCAGCGAGACCCAGTACTTC
TRBV20-1,NA,12,NA,TRBJ1-2,CSPRIGDYGYTF,TGCAGTCCCCGGATAGGAGACTATGGCTACACCTTC
TRBV30,NA,12,NA,TRBJ2-7,CAWSVRGYEQYF,TGTGCCTGGAGTGTAAGAGGGTACGAGCAGTACTTC
TRBV9,many,14,NA,TRBJ1-3,CASSVGSPGHTIYF,TGTGCCAGCAGCGTAGGGTCTCCCGGACACACCATATATTTT
TRBV11-1,many,14,NA,TRBJ1-1,CASSLALEGTEAFF,TGTGCCAGCAGCCTAGCCCTTGAGGGGACTGAAGCTTTCTTT
TRBV28,many,17,TRBD1,TRBJ1-1,CASTLRDRALQNTEAFF,TGTGCCAGCACCCTTAGGGACAGGGCGCTCCAGAACACTGAAGCTTTCTTT
TRBV18,NA,13,NA,TRBJ2-7,CASSPDSGDEQYF,TGTGCCAGCTCACCGGACTCCGGGGACGAGCAGTACTTC
TRBV20-1,many,15,TRBD2,TRBJ2-1,CSARFSGLSYNEQFF,TGCAGTGCTAGGTTTAGCGGGCTATCCTACAATGAGCAGTTCTTC
TRBV28,many,17,NA,TRBJ1-5,CASSYPPPGETHQPQHF,TGTGCCAGCAGTTACCCCCCCCCGGGGGAGACTCATCAGCCCCAGCATTTT
TRBV12-3/TRBV12-4,many,13,NA,TRBJ2-1,CASSLGTTREQFF,TGTGCCAGCAGTTTAGGGACTACGCGTGAGCAGTTCTTC
TRBV28,NA,16,TRBD2,TRBJ2-1,CASSWGGELSYNEQFF,TGTGCCAGCAGTTGGGGGGGGGAGCTTTCCTACAATGAGCAGTTCTTC
TRBV29-1,many,13,NA,TRBJ2-3,CSVEHGGTDTQYF,TGCAGCGTTGAACATGGTGGCACAGATACGCAGTATTTT
TRBV19,many,14,NA,TRBJ1-5,CASSLLGQNQPQHF,TGTGCCAGTAGTCTCCTCGGACAGAATCAGCCCCAGCATTTT
TRBV7-9,many,14,NA,TRBJ2-1,CASSQDKNYNEQFF,TGTGCCAGCAGTCAAGACAAGAACTACAATGAGCAGTTCTTC
TRBV7-6,many,17,TRBD2,TRBJ2-5,CASSLDPSGGSQETQYF,TGTGCCAGCAGCTTAGATCCAAGCGGGGGATCACAAGAGACCCAGTACTTC
TRBV19,NA,20,TRBD2,TRBJ2-3,CASSIDRLAGGLWGTDTQYF,TGTGCCAGTAGTATAGATCGGCTAGCGGGAGGCCTTTGGGGCACAGATACGCAGTATTTT
TRBV7-3,many,15,NA,TRBJ2-5,CASSLSGVRGETQYF,TGTGCCAGCAGCTTAAGCGGGGTCCGAGGGGAGACCCAGTACTTC
TRBV27,many,12,NA,TRBJ2-7,CASSLTGFEQYF,TGTGCCAGCAGTTTAACGGGGTTTGAGCAGTACTTC
TRBV29-1,many,13,NA,TRBJ1-5,CSVAFNSNQPQHF,TGCAGCGTTGCTTTTAATAGCAATCAGCCCCAGCATTTT
TRBV12-5,many,13,NA,TRBJ2-1,CATQKWGGDEQFF,TGTGCTACTCAGAAGTGGGGTGGGGATGAGCAGTTCTTC
TRBV18,many,16,TRBD2,TRBJ2-5,CASSPGTSVLQETQYF,TGTGCCAGCTCACCTGGGACTAGCGTACTCCAAGAGACCCAGTACTTC
TRBV7-2,many,15,NA,TRBJ2-7,CASSTQSGPTYEQYF,TGTGCCAGCAGCACCCAAAGCGGACCTACCTACGAGCAGTACTTC
TRBV7-3,many,15,TRBD2,TRBJ2-3,CASSAFGEGSDTQYF,TGTGCCAGCAGCGCATTCGGGGAGGGAAGTGATACGCAGTATTTT
TRBV6-1,many,17,TRBD2,TRBJ2-1,CASTRLAGGPSYNEQFF,TGTGCCAGCACCCGACTAGCGGGAGGGCCGTCCTACAATGAGCAGTTCTTC
TRBV5-1,many,12,NA,TRBJ2-7,CASSLDAYEQYF,TGCGCCAGCAGCTTGGATGCGTACGAGCAGTACTTC
TRBV5-6,few,13,TRBD1,TRBJ1-2,CASSITGVDGYTF,TGTGCCAGCAGCATAACAGGGGTAGATGGCTACACCTTC
TRBV20-1,few,14,TRBD2,TRBJ2-7,CSARTSGPTYEQYF,TGCAGTGCTCGGACTAGCGGGCCGACCTACGAGCAGTACTTC
TRBV29-1,NA,13,NA,TRBJ2-3,CSVELGEWDTQYF,TGCAGCGTCGAACTGGGGGAGTGGGATACGCAGTATTTT
TRBV29-1,once,12,NA,TRBJ2-7,CSVAGENYEQYF,TGCAGCGTTGCAGGAGAGAACTACGAGCAGTACTTC
TRBV11-2,NA,12,NA,TRBJ1-4,CASSSADEKLFF,TGTGCCAGCAGCTCTGCGGATGAAAAACTGTTTTTT